The TCR beta chain under discussion was sequenced for a study of blood T cells in healthy people across ages. Germline CDR1 SGHRS, CDR2 YFSETQ. V lost 3 bases to trimming and J lost 1 base, with 17 bases between them. This CDR3 is 16 amino acids long. Points from the study as a whole: When one million T cells were used, diversity estimates were thought to be underestimates. Diversity of TCR beta per million T cells declined in a roughly linear way with age.

Healthy Caucasian individuals from Russia aged about 6 to 90 served as donors. Per sample, at least 5 micrograms of total RNA were extracted. A second PCR, run for about 6 to 11 cycles, used a sample-barcoded 5' primer plus a J-beta primer mix. TCRdb re-called the 5' RACE reads with MiXCR, one entry per CDR3 protein. Seen here are about 760,000 distinct CDR3 sequences, around 25% observed once, and the top ten hold more than 8.5%. In the case of this clonotype: The antigen remains undetermined.

The same sample was also used in a study of T cells of mothers and their children.

Source material: blood. The receptor comes from a boy between 10 and 17 years old in good health. The chain employs TRBV5-1 and TRBJ2-7; TRBD1 might be the D (5 bases). The CDR3, as DNA: TGCGCCAGCAGCTGGGGCGAAATGGGTTTTTCCTACGAGCAGTACTTC. Its protein product is CASSWGEMGFSYEQYF.